The source of this TCR delta chain is a study of Vδ1+ human thymocytes. Notes on the study in general: Highly polyclonal TRG and TRD repertoires with Gaussian CDR3 length distributions appeared in thymus.

RNA was extracted from the cells and then reverse transcribed. CDR3 amplicons came from multiplex PCR with pooled V-gene forward and constant-region reverse primers. TCRdb re-called the multiplex PCR reads using CATT. The sample yields approximately 58,000 delta-chain clones, about 14% seen once. For this clone: Its specificity is not known.

The CDR3 length is 16 residues. CDR1 and CDR2 (germline): TSWWSYY, QGS. J was trimmed by 3 bases and V by 1 base; bases with no gene match: 6. The origin of this receptor is a girl less than two years old who had congenital heart surgery. Sequenced material: Vdelta1+ gamma-delta thymocytes from the thymus. As for subset: FACS-sorted CD3+ TCRalphabeta- TCRVdelta1+ TCRVdelta2- thymocytes. The chain employs TRDV1 and TRDJ1; 9 bases agree with TRDD3. The CDR3 region is CALGERYRGIPDKLIF. Here the CDR3 DNA reads TGTGCTCTTGGGGAACGATATAGGGGGATACCCGATAAACTCATCTTT.